The next 19 T cell receptor beta chains were all read from a single sample in a study of OX40 agonist ivuxolimab in advanced cancers. Generated by immunoSEQ multiplex PCR, the TCRdb table keeps only in-frame clones and is missing some. The data hold tens of thousands of clones, with roughly 84% observed a single time. The starting material was CD4+ or CD8+ T cells sorted from blood, obtained in a trial of the OX40 agonist ivuxolimab. Receptors originate from an adult with an advanced solid tumor such as melanoma, head and neck, liver or kidney cancer.

The V call is TRBV5-6, the J call TRBJ1-5, with TRBD1 as a possible D gene (6 bases). The CDR3 is made up of 14 amino acids. Germline values: CDR1 SGHDT, CDR2 YYEEEE. Trimming removed 4 bases at V and 7 bases at J, with 15 bases between. Here the CDR3 reads CASSDGIRGQPQHF. In nucleotides, the CDR3 is TGTGCCAGCAGCGATGGGATCAGGGGCCAGCCCCAGCATTTT.

The chain employs TRBV25-1 and TRBJ2-3; weak D call: TRBD1 (6 bases). Germline V gene sequence: CDR1 MGHDK, CDR2 SYGVNS. The germline V and J ends were trimmed by 3 bases and 2 bases, with 12 bases remaining between them. This CDR3 has 15 residues. The CDR3, as DNA: TGTGCCAGCAGTGACGCCGGGACACCCACAGATACGCAGTATTTT. This sequence encodes CASSDAGTPTDTQYF.

To note about this clone: The same CDR3 can be traced to other DNA sequences in this sample. The genes are TRBV5-1 and TRBJ1-3; D not resolved. The CDR3 loop spans 16 amino acids. Germline CDR1 SGHRS, CDR2 YFSETQ. The V end lost 0 bases, the J end lost 1 base, and 11 bases lay between the germline ends. CDR3 protein: CASSLAVGSSGNTIYF. CDR3 bases: TGCGCCAGCAGCTTGGCCGTGGGGTCATCTGGAAACACCATATATTTT.

Written as DNA, the CDR3 is TGTGCCAGCAGTCCACAGGGGGCACGAGAAAAACTGTTTTTT. Amino acid sequence: CASSPQGAREKLFF. V and J are TRBV5-4 and TRBJ1-4, with TRBD1 identical over 9 bases. Germline CDR1 SGHNT, CDR2 YYREEE (reference sequence). After removal of 5 bases from V and 8 bases from J, the junction contained 7 bases not matched to a gene. CDR3 length: 14 amino acids.

The chain has TRBV6-5 and TRBJ1-2, with D maybe TRBD1 (5 bases). The ends were cut back, 3 bases at V and 10 bases at J, with 12 bases in the middle. Germline-derived CDR1 and CDR2 are MNHEY and SVGAGI. This CDR3 contains 12 residues. The CDR3 loop reads CASSYEGRIYTF. CDR3 nucleotide sequence: TGTGCCAGCAGTTATGAGGGACGCATCTACACCTTC.

This chain links TRBV5-1 with TRBJ2-2; D possibly uses TRBD1 or TRBD2 (6 bases each). The V gene lost 2 bases and the J gene lost 4 bases, with 9 bases spanning the gap. Germline V CDR1 and CDR2: SGHRS, YFSETQ. The CDR3 is 14 residues long. The CDR3 reads CASSLGGSTGELFF. CDR3 in DNA: TGCGCCAGCAGCTTAGGGGGGAGCACCGGGGAGCTGTTTTTT.

V and J are TRBV7-2 and TRBJ2-7; possible D gene TRBD1, 5 bases. From germline, CDR1 is SGHTA and CDR2 FQGNSA. V lost 5 bases and J lost 2, with 19 bases in between. The CDR3 contains 16 residues. CDR3 region: CASSTYQGMKAYEQYF. The CDR3 DNA is TGTGCCAGCAGCACGTACCAGGGTATGAAAGCCTACGAGCAGTACTTC.

This clone was seen a single time. The chain joins TRBV5-1 to TRBJ2-6, with D unresolved. Germline V gene lookup returns CDR1 SGHRS and CDR2 YFSETQ. The CDR3 consists of 15 residues. V shed 4 bases and J shed 6 bases, with 14 bases lying between them. The CDR3 loop is CASSEVILPANVLTF. CDR3 coding DNA: TGCGCCAGCAGCGAGGTTATTCTGCCGGCCAACGTCCTGACTTTC.

There are a few counts of this clone. The chain is built from TRBV25-1 and TRBJ1-1; TRBD1 aligns across 7 bases. CDR1 MGHDK and CDR2 SYGVNS come from the germline V gene. The trim removed 7 bases at V and 4 bases at J, leaving 9 bases unmatched. The CDR3 length is 14 residues. The CDR3 region has the DNA TGTGCCAGCACCTCGGACAGGCCGGGCACTGAAGCTTTCTTT. The encoded protein is CASTSDRPGTEAFF.

The gene calls are TRBV5-4 and TRBJ1-1; D might be TRBD1 (5 bases). Trimming left V 3 bases short and J 1 base short, with 10 bases between. The CDR3 has 14 residues. CDR1 is SGHNT and CDR2 is YYREEE in the germline V gene (reference sequence). CDR3 DNA sequence: TGTGCCAGCAGCTATTTGGACAAGAACACTGAAGCTTTCTTT. This sequence encodes CASSYLDKNTEAFF.

This chain links TRBV7-6 with TRBJ2-1; 8 positions agree with TRBD2. Germline V gene lookup returns CDR1 SGHVS and CDR2 FNYEAQ. The CDR3 spans 16 residues. Trimming at V came to 6 bases and at J to 0 bases, leaving 7 bases not matched to a gene. The DNA of the CDR3 is TGTGCCAGCAGGCCAGCGGGGGAGAGCTCCTACAATGAGCAGTTCTTC. It yields the protein CASRPAGESSYNEQFF.

This clone has just one count. This chain links TRBV5-4 with TRBJ1-1; D unclear. The V end was cut by 0 bases, the J end by 6 bases, with 9 bases between. Germline CDR1 and CDR2: SGHNT and YYREEE (reference sequence). This CDR3 has 13 residues. The CDR3 region is CASSLGLEAEAFF. The DNA of the CDR3 is TGTGCCAGCAGCTTGGGCCTAGAGGCTGAAGCTTTCTTT.

In DNA form, the CDR3 reads TGTGCCAGCAGCTCTGGGCCGTGGCCTGGAAACACCATATATTTT. Its translation: CASSSGPWPGNTIYF. The J gene is TRBJ1-3, the V gene TRBV7-8; D remains unclear. Trimming removed 4 bases at V and 2 bases at J, with 12 bases between. CDR3 size: 15 residues. Per the germline V gene, CDR1 is SGHVS and CDR2 is FQNEAQ.

V usage is TRBV30 and J usage is TRBJ2-5; D might be TRBD1 (6 bases). The V and J ends lost 2 bases and 4 bases respectively, with 11 bases between them. CDR3 length: 13 amino acids. Germline V gene sequence: CDR1 GTSNPN, CDR2 SVGIG (reference sequence). CDR3 nucleotide sequence: TGTGCCTGGAGTAGGGGGAGTATAGAGACCCAGTACTTC. This gives the protein CAWSRGSIETQYF.

V usage is TRBV5-1 and J usage is TRBJ1-1; the D is unclear. This CDR3 is built from 15 residues. Trimming shortened V by 0 bases and J by 4 bases, and 13 bases separated the two germline ends. Germline-derived CDR1 and CDR2 are SGHRS and YFSETQ. CDR3 protein: CASSLDVGRITEAFF. The CDR3 DNA reads TGCGCCAGCAGCTTGGATGTTGGACGGATCACTGAAGCTTTCTTT.

The rearrangement links TRBV5-4 to TRBJ2-7; 10 positions match TRBD1. This CDR3 contains 14 residues. The germline V gene has CDR1 SGHNT and CDR2 YYREEE (reference sequence). Germline trimming cut 4 bases from V and 5 bases from J; bases unmatched to any gene: 6. CDR3 nucleotides: TGTGCCAGCAGCAGGGACAGGGGAAGTGACGAGCAGTACTTC. It encodes CASSRDRGSDEQYF.

The chain carries TRBV7-9 and TRBJ2-3; 10 bases are shared with TRBD2. The germline CDR1 and CDR2 sequences are SEHNR and FQNEAQ (reference sequence). V gave up 5 bases and J gave up 5 bases; unmatched junction bases: 10. This CDR3 is built from 16 residues. The CDR3 loop is CASSPPGSGGLDTQYF. CDR3 coding DNA: TGTGCCAGCAGCCCCCCGGGTAGCGGGGGGTTAGATACGCAGTATTTT.

The chain joins TRBV28 to TRBJ1-3; perhaps TRBD1 as D (5 bases). The CDR3 is made up of 14 amino acids. V gave up 6 bases and J gave up 2 bases, with 11 bases separating them. Germline CDR1 MDHEN, CDR2 SYDVKM. The CDR3 is CASRLGATGNTIYF. CDR3 in DNA: TGTGCCAGCAGATTAGGGGCTACTGGAAACACCATATATTTT.

The chain joins TRBV7-2 to TRBJ1-2, with D perhaps matching TRBD1 (5 bases). There are 13 residues in the CDR3. With 3 bases removed from V and 7 bases from J, the gap between germline ends came to 12 bases. Germline V lookup: CDR1 SGHTA, CDR2 FQGNSA. CDR3 DNA sequence: TGTGCCAGCAGCTTCGGCGAAGGGGTTGGCTACACCTTC. This sequence encodes CASSFGEGVGYTF.